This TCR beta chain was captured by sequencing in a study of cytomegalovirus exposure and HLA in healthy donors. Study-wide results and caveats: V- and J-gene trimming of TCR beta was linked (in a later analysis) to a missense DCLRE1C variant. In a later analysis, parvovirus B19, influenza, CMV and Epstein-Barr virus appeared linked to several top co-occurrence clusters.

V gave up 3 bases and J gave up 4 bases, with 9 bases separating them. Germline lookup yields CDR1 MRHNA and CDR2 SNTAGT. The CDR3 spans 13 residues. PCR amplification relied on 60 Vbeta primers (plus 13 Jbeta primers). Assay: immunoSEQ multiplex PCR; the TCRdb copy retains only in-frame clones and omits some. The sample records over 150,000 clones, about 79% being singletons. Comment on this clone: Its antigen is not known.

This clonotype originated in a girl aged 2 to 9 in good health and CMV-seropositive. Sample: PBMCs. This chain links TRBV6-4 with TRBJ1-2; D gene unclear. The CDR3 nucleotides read TGTGCCAGCAGTGAAGTCCTACTCTATGGCTACACCTTC. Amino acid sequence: CASSEVLLYGYTF.